This T cell receptor beta chain appears in the sequencing data of a study of CD8 T cells in Susac syndrome. The ends were cut back, 3 bases at V and 3 bases at J, with 8 bases in the middle. The CDR3 is 13 residues long. Germline-derived CDR1 and CDR2 are SEHNR and FQNEAQ (reference sequence). RNA, at about 0.5 to 1 ug, was reverse transcribed with random hexamers. It was immunoSEQ multiplex PCR that amplified TCR beta CDR3 across 54 Vbeta and 13 Jbeta. Each CDR3 protein is one row after TCRdb ran MiXCR on the immunoSEQ multiplex PCR reads. Here the sample spans 350,000 to 550,000 distinct CDR3 sequences, approximately 85% being singletons.

The material sequenced was CD8+ T cells from PBMCs. The V gene is TRBV7-9, the J gene TRBJ2-5, with a possible D match to TRBD2 (6 bases). The receptor comes from a human donor with multiple sclerosis. CDR3 in DNA: TGTGCCAGCAGCTTCCCTAGCGAAGAGACCCAGTACTTC. Protein: CASSFPSEETQYF.